This entry describes one TCR beta chain. Researchers report immunoSEQ v3.0 was run at survey level. Here immunoSEQ multiplex PCR was the method, and the copy in TCRdb shows in-frame clones only, minus some. The table records tens of thousands of clones, about 97% of them present only once. The source of the sample is a study of long-term antiretroviral therapy in people with HIV. V was shortened by 7 bases and J by 4 bases, with 17 bases between the two germline ends. From germline, CDR1 is MNHNS and CDR2 SASEGT. The CDR3 is 14 residues long. This receptor was taken from a young man with HIV. V usage is TRBV6-1 and J usage is TRBJ2-7; D gene ambiguous. Source: unsorted PBMCs, taken 6.9 years after starting antiretroviral therapy. The CDR3 coding sequence is TGTGCCAGCACCCAAACCCATCAAAGATACGAGCAGTACTTC. Its translation is CASTQTHQRYEQYF.